This entry lists 16 T cell receptor beta chains sequenced from one sample in a study of OX40 agonist ivuxolimab in advanced cancers. Using immunoSEQ multiplex PCR, the repertoire was profiled, and TCRdb retains in-frame clones only, with some absent. This sample has under 45,000 clones, with approximately 80% found just once. The sample here was CD4+ or CD8+ T cells sorted from blood, taken in a trial of the OX40 agonist ivuxolimab. The receptors here all came from an adult with an advanced solid tumor such as melanoma, head and neck, liver or kidney cancer.

CDR3 region: CASSLGSGASTYEQYF. The DNA for the CDR3 is TGTGCCAGTAGCCTGGGGTCTGGGGCCTCTACCTACGAGCAGTACTTC. The J gene is TRBJ2-7, the V gene TRBV19; a possible D gene is TRBD1 (5 bases). Trimming took 6 bases from V and 2 from J, leaving 20 bases between them. The CDR3 consists of 16 residues. Germline V CDR1 and CDR2: LNHDA, SQIVND (reference sequence). Drawing the rest from reference TRBV19 and TRBJ2-7, the complete variable domain is DGGITQSPKYLFRKEGQNVTLSCEQNLNHDAMYWYRQDPGQGLRLIYYSQIVNDFQKGDIAEGYSVSREKKESFPLTVTSAQKNPTAFYLCASSLGSGASTYEQYFGPGTRLTVT.

This clone has more than one count but fewer than ten. The rearrangement uses TRBV2 and TRBJ1-2; D may be TRBD1 (5 bases). The ends were cut back, 2 bases at V and 5 bases at J, with 12 bases in the middle. CDR3 size: 14 residues. Germline V lookup: CDR1 SNHLY, CDR2 FYNNEI. CDR3 bases: TGTGCCAGCAGTGAACAGGGAGAGGAATATGGCTACACCTTC. Amino acid sequence: CASSEQGEEYGYTF. Variable domain in full (rest from reference TRBV2 and TRBJ1-2): EPEVTQTPSHQVTQMGQEVILRCVPISNHLYFYWYRQILGQKVEFLVSFYNNEISEKSEIFDDQFSVERPDGSNFTLKIRSTKLEDSAMYFCASSEQGEEYGYTFGSGTRLTVV.

In this sample, this clone turned up a few times. The rearrangement joins TRBV2 to TRBJ2-1; D is undetermined. In germline, CDR1 is SNHLY, CDR2 FYNNEI. CDR3 size: 14 residues. The ends were cut back, 6 bases at V and 0 bases at J, with 9 bases in the middle. CDR3 sequence (DNA): TGTGCCAGCAGGTACACTGGCTCCTACAATGAGCAGTTCTTC. Its protein product is CASRYTGSYNEQFF.

The chain is built from TRBV4-1 and TRBJ2-7; 7 nucleotides agree with TRBD1. J gave up 3 bases and V 2 bases, and 7 bases lay outside the gene matches. The germline gives CDR1 MGHRA, CDR2 YSYEKL. This CDR3 spans 15 amino acids. This CDR3 is CASSQHEGGSYEQYF. CDR3 sequence (DNA): TGCGCCAGCAGCCAACATGAAGGGGGCAGCTACGAGCAGTACTTC.

The V gene is TRBV12-2, the J gene TRBJ1-4; whether TRBD1, the table's D call, matches the DNA was not checked. TRBV12-2 is assigned pseudogene status. This CDR3 has 14 residues. Here the CDR3 reads CASRTGPPNEKLFF. DNA of the CDR3: TGTGCAAGTCGCACAGGGCCTCCTAATGAAAAACTGTTTTTT.

The rearrangement joins TRBV6-6 to TRBJ2-7; D uncertain. Germline CDR1 is MNHNY and CDR2 is SVGAGI (reference sequence). The CDR3 is 12 residues long. Trimming took off 6 bases at V and 1 base at J, with 7 bases between the two ends. CDR3 DNA: TGTGCCAGCAGCTACGAATCCTACGAGCAGTACGTC. This encodes CASSYESYEQYV.

Concerning this clone itself: One end of the junction fails to match germline, which may point to a read error. The chain couples TRBV5-1 to TRBJ1-1; no clear D. The CDR3 is 15 residues long. Germline lookup yields CDR1 SGHRS and CDR2 YFSETQ. CDR3 protein: CASSLAGYANSEAFF. CDR3 coding DNA: TGCGCCAGCAGCTTGGCAGGATACGCGAACAGTGAAGCTTTCTTT.

Written as DNA, the CDR3 is TGTGCCAGCAGTTACTCGAGCCCTAGCAATCAGCCCCAGCATTTT. Protein sequence: CASSYSSPSNQPQHF. The rearrangement joins TRBV6-5 to TRBJ1-5; no clear D. The CDR3 is made up of 15 amino acids. The germline V gene encodes CDR1 MNHEY and CDR2 SVGAGI. Trimming pared 0 bases from V and 0 bases from J, leaving 6 bases between.

This chain links TRBV11-2 with TRBJ2-2, with D possibly being TRBD1 (6 bases). Trimming shortened V by 5 bases and J by 2 bases, and 9 bases separated the two germline ends. In germline, CDR1 is SGHAT, CDR2 FQNNGV. This CDR3 spans 14 amino acids. The DNA for the CDR3 is TGTGCCAGCAGCCCAGGGGTCAACACCGGGGAGCTGTTTTTT. Its protein is CASSPGVNTGELFF.

The chain uses TRBV7-2 and TRBJ1-5, with a possible D match to TRBD1 (6 bases). CDR1 and CDR2 from the germline V gene are SGHTA and FQGNSA. The CDR3 consists of 16 residues. V lost 1 base and J 2 bases, leaving 12 bases between the germline ends. The CDR3 DNA sequence: TGTGCCAGCAGCTTAGGAACAGGGAGGGGCAATCAGCCCCAGCATTTT. This encodes CASSLGTGRGNQPQHF.

The rearrangement links TRBV11-3 to TRBJ2-4, with D perhaps matching TRBD1 or TRBD2 (5 bases each). Germline assignment: CDR1 SGHNT and CDR2 YENEEA. V was shortened by 5 bases and J by 0 bases, with 14 bases between the two germline ends. The CDR3 contains 16 residues. As DNA, the CDR3 is TGTGCCAGCAGCGGTGGGACCACGGCAGCCAAAAACATTCAGTACTTC. Translating gives CASSGGTTAAKNIQYF.

The chain combines TRBV11-2 with TRBJ2-7, with D possibly being TRBD2 (5 bases). Germline CDR1 and CDR2: SGHAT and FQNNGV. Trimming removed 2 bases from V and 9 bases from J, with 14 bases in between. The CDR3 has 13 residues. The CDR3 DNA follows: TGTGCCAGCAGCTTATCGGGGTTGGCTGGGCAGTACGTC. It yields the protein CASSLSGLAGQYV.

The V gene is TRBV4-2, the J gene TRBJ1-6, with 8 bases matching TRBD1. Trimming cost V 0 bases and J 5 bases; bases outside gene matches: 3. The V gene's germline CDR1 is LGHNA and CDR2 YNFKEQ. This CDR3 is built from 16 residues. The chain's CDR3 is CASSQETGADNSPLHF. The CDR3, as DNA: TGTGCCAGCAGCCAAGAGACAGGGGCGGATAATTCACCCCTCCACTTT.

The V and J genes are TRBV6-5 and TRBJ2-7; possibly TRBD2 for D (5 bases). V dropped 7 bases and J dropped 3 bases, with 10 bases sitting between them. Germline V gives CDR1 MNHEY, CDR2 SVGAGI. The CDR3 runs 12 residues. CDR3 protein: CASKTNNYEQYF. In nucleotides, the CDR3 is TGTGCCAGCAAGACTAATAACTACGAGCAGTACTTC.

The chain joins TRBV15 to TRBJ2-2; 10 bases map to TRBD2. CDR1 is LNHNV and CDR2 is YYDKDF in the germline V gene (reference sequence). This CDR3 region has 18 residues. After removal of 0 bases from V and 5 bases from J, the junction contained 9 bases not matched to a gene. The CDR3 sequence: CATSRDLASGGGTGELFF. As DNA, the CDR3 is TGTGCCACCAGCAGAGACTTGGCTAGCGGGGGTGGGACCGGGGAGCTGTTTTTT.

The V call is TRBV11-3, the J call TRBJ2-3, with 9 bases lining up with TRBD2. The CDR3 extends over 14 amino acids. V lost 10 bases, J lost 2 bases, and 7 bases stayed unmatched. Per germline, CDR1 SGHNT and CDR2 YENEEA. The CDR3 bases are TGTGCCACGGGGAGGACTAGCGACACAGATACGCAGTATTTT. Its protein is CATGRTSDTDTQYF. Together with reference TRBV11-3 and TRBJ2-3, the CDR3 gives the full variable domain: EAGVVQSPRYKIIEKKQPVAFWCNPISGHNTLYWYLQNLGQGPELLIRYENEEAVDDSQLPKDRFSAERLKGVDSTLKIQPAELGDSAVYLCATGRTSDTDTQYFGPGTRLTVL.